Below, 10 T cell receptor beta chains from the same sample are listed, as sequenced in a study of shared clonotypes between healthy human individuals. Only in-frame clones appear in the TCRdb table, and some are missing; sequencing was by immunoSEQ multiplex PCR. The sample carries roughly 1,800,000 clones, roughly 94% recorded once. Selected positively for CCR7 and CD45RO-negative, naive CD8 cells excluded terminally differentiated effector memory CD45RA+ cells. Sequencing input: naive CD8+ T cells sorted from blood. The source of these receptors is a man aged 18 to 30 in good health.

The gene calls are TRBV6-5 and TRBJ1-1; tentative D call: TRBD1 (5 bases). This CDR3 spans 15 amino acids. CDR1 and CDR2 from the germline V gene are MNHEY and SVGAGI. Trimming removed 0 bases at V and 1 base at J, with 9 bases between. DNA for the CDR3: TGTGCCAGCAGTTACTCGCAAACAGGGAACACTGAAGCTTTCTTT. Protein: CASSYSQTGNTEAFF.

The V call is TRBV28, the J call TRBJ2-6; the D is unclear. The length of the CDR3 is 14 residues. Per germline, CDR1 MDHEN and CDR2 SYDVKM. The ends were cut back, 10 bases at V and 0 bases at J, with 10 bases in the middle. In DNA, the CDR3 is TGTGCCACCGACGATACCTCTGGGGCCAACGTCCTGACTTTC. It codes for CATDDTSGANVLTF.

The chain employs TRBV2 and TRBJ1-4, with D tentatively TRBD1 (6 bases). Trimming cost V 3 bases and J 8 bases, with 16 bases left between them. Germline V gives CDR1 SNHLY, CDR2 FYNNEI. This CDR3 is 15 amino acids long. CDR3 sequence (DNA): TGTGCCAGCAGTGATCTTACAGGGATGGAGGAAAAACTGTTTTTT. This encodes CASSDLTGMEEKLFF.

This chain uses TRBV7-8 with TRBJ2-2; no clear D gene. V lost 5 bases and J lost 2, with 12 bases in between. The germline V gene encodes CDR1 SGHVS and CDR2 FQNEAQ. CDR3 size: 15 residues. The CDR3 region is CASSPRLGNTGELFF. The CDR3, as DNA: TGTGCCAGCAGCCCTCGGCTAGGAAACACCGGGGAGCTGTTTTTT.

This rearrangement joins TRBV2 to TRBJ2-7; TRBD1 or TRBD2 may be the D gene (6 bases each). Germline CDR1 and CDR2: SNHLY and FYNNEI. Trimming left V 2 bases short and J 2 bases short, with 13 bases between. CDR3 length: 15 residues. For the CDR3, the DNA is TGTGCCAGCAGTGAACCGACAAGGGGGGCCTACGAGCAGTACTTC. It specifies CASSEPTRGAYEQYF.

The V call is TRBV7-9, the J call TRBJ2-1, with D tentatively TRBD2 (6 bases). Deletions cut 2 bases from V and 6 bases from J, with 11 bases between. The CDR3 totals 14 residues. Germline lookup yields CDR1 SEHNR and CDR2 FQNEAQ (reference sequence). CDR3 protein: CASSLPGVGNEQFF. The DNA for the CDR3 is TGTGCCAGCAGCTTACCGGGAGTTGGCAATGAGCAGTTCTTC.

The V and J genes are TRBV27 and TRBJ2-5, with 7 nucleotides matching TRBD2. V was clipped by 3 bases and J by 3 bases; unmatched bases: 4. The CDR3 contains 14 residues. CDR1 is MNHEY, CDR2 SMNVEV, per germline (reference sequence). CDR3: CASSFSLAEETQYF. In DNA form, the CDR3 reads TGTGCCAGCAGTTTTTCCCTAGCGGAAGAGACCCAGTACTTC.

The CDR3 sequence is CASSPQAGGTSYEQYF. CDR3 nucleotide sequence: TGTGCCAGCAGCCCCCAAGCGGGAGGGACTTCCTACGAGCAGTACTTC. The J gene is TRBJ2-7, the V gene TRBV9, with 10 positions matching TRBD2. Germline trimming cut 4 bases from V and 1 base from J; bases unmatched to any gene: 8. Germline CDR1 SGDLS, CDR2 YYNGEE. CDR3 length: 16 residues.

The chain combines TRBV6-5 with TRBJ1-2, with D hard to call. The CDR3 length is 14 residues. Germline CDR1 is MNHEY and CDR2 is SVGAGI. Trimming removed 6 bases at V and 1 base at J, with 12 bases between. The CDR3 sequence is CASSPSLGNYGYTF. In nucleotides, the CDR3 is TGTGCCAGCAGCCCCTCCCTGGGTAACTATGGCTACACCTTC.

The CDR3 DNA reads TGTGCCAGCGAGTCGGGACAAACTAATGAAAAACTGTTTTTT. The encoded protein is CASESGQTNEKLFF. The chain has TRBV28 and TRBJ1-4; TRBD1 is a possible D gene (6 bases). The V and J ends lost 8 bases and 1 base respectively, with 11 bases between them. The CDR3 has 14 residues. Germline CDR1 reads MDHEN; CDR2 reads SYDVKM.